The entry below gives a single T cell receptor beta chain sequence along with its context. Its target is unknown. The data were obtained in a study of brain T cells in children with intractable seizures. Sequencing was limited to surgery cases with top T cell transcript signatures in brain tissue. Study observations and caveats: Pre- and post-surgery blood differed in depth, so pre-surgery absences may be undersampling. Patients' HCMV serostatus was unknown; virus specificity rests on CDR3 similarity alone.

Clones were sequenced by immunoSEQ multiplex PCR, and TCRdb holds only the in-frame ones, with some missing. The table lists roughly 80,000 clones, roughly 91% of them singletons. This CDR3 comprises 18 residues. V was clipped by 3 bases and J by 0 bases; unmatched bases: 7. Germline V gives CDR1 MGHDK, CDR2 SYGVNS. The sequence came from a boy in the first two years of life with tuberous sclerosis and intractable seizures. The sample was peripheral blood, taken at surgery. The V and J genes are TRBV25-1 and TRBJ1-6; 8 bases are a match to TRBD1. The CDR3 sequence is CASSELSGGDSYNSPLHF. As DNA, the CDR3 is TGTGCCAGCAGTGAGTTATCAGGGGGCGACTCCTATAATTCACCCCTCCACTTT.